The 15 T cell receptor beta chains below come from one sample, sequenced in a study of blood T cell repertoires in COVID-19. Some clones are missing from TCRdb's copy, which holds only in-frame ones; the method was immunoSEQ multiplex PCR. This sample has approximately 100,000 clones; 70% to 90% occur once, and the top ten carry around 4%. Specimen: peripheral blood. The receptors originated from a human donor with COVID-19, enrolled during active disease. The donor label of this sample is uncertain.

The chain employs TRBV27 and TRBJ2-2; 7 nucleotides align to TRBD1. Germline CDR1 and CDR2: MNHEY and SMNVEV (reference sequence). The J segment lost 0 bases and the V segment lost 4 bases, leaving 2 bases of the junction unmatched. This CDR3 contains 15 residues. The DNA for the CDR3 is TGTGCCAGCAGTTACAGGGGATCGAACACCGGGGAGCTGTTTTTT. Its protein product is CASSYRGSNTGELFF.

The V call is TRBV27, the J call TRBJ2-7, with 12 bases aligning to TRBD2. There are 17 residues in the CDR3. Germline lookup yields CDR1 MNHEY and CDR2 SMNVEV (reference sequence). Trimming cost V 2 bases and J 7 bases; bases outside gene matches: 12. The CDR3 sequence is CASSLRTSGVSLREQYF. CDR3 bases: TGTGCCAGCAGTTTAAGGACTAGCGGGGTATCGCTTCGAGAGCAGTACTTC.

J is TRBJ1-2 and V is TRBV11-2; TRBD1 might be the D (5 bases). Germline CDR1 SGHAT, CDR2 FQNNGV. V was shortened by 5 bases and J by 5 bases, with 15 bases between the two germline ends. The CDR3 is 14 amino acids. DNA of the CDR3: TGTGCCAGCAGCCCAGACAGCTGGTGGTATGGCTACACCTTC. It yields the protein CASSPDSWWYGYTF. Together with reference TRBV11-2 and TRBJ1-2, the CDR3 gives the full variable domain: EAGVAQSPRYKIIEKRQSVAFWCNPISGHATLYWYQQILGQGPKLLIQFQNNGVVDDSQLPKDRFSAERLKGVDSTLKIQPAKLEDSAVYLCASSPDSWWYGYTFGSGTRLTVV.

The chain joins TRBV7-9 to TRBJ2-1, with D unclear. V was clipped by 5 bases and J by 1 base, with 15 bases between them. The CDR3 length is 16 residues. The germline V gene has CDR1 SEHNR and CDR2 FQNEAQ (reference sequence). In nucleotides, the CDR3 is TGTGCCAGCAGCCCCCCCTCGAGTTTTTCCTACAATGAGCAGTTCTTC. Protein sequence: CASSPPSSFSYNEQFF.

The chain carries TRBV30 and TRBJ1-3, with D hard to call. This CDR3 region has 15 residues. Germline V gene data show CDR1 as GTSNPN and CDR2 as SVGIG (reference sequence). Trimming removed 0 bases at V and 0 bases at J, with 9 bases between. The CDR3 sequence is CAWSVGLPSGNTIYF. In DNA, the CDR3 is TGTGCCTGGAGTGTTGGGCTGCCCTCTGGAAACACCATATATTTT.

CDR3 protein: CASSLQAGDTEAFF. The CDR3 coding sequence is TGTGCCAGCAGCTTGCAGGCGGGGGACACTGAAGCTTTCTTT. The V gene is TRBV7-8, the J gene TRBJ1-1, with D possibly matching TRBD1 (5 bases). This CDR3 spans 14 amino acids. The V gene's germline CDR1 is SGHVS and CDR2 FQNEAQ. V lost 3 bases to trimming and J lost 3 bases, with 11 bases between them.

The CDR3 reads CASSRLAGGPGSQYF. CDR3 in DNA: TGTGCCAGCAGTCGGCTAGCAGGGGGGCCCGGGTCCCAGTACTTC. This rearrangement joins TRBV27 to TRBJ2-5, with D perhaps TRBD1 (7 bases). The CDR3 sequence is 15 residues long. Germline V gene lookup returns CDR1 MNHEY and CDR2 SMNVEV (reference sequence). V dropped 5 bases and J dropped 9 bases, with 22 bases sitting between them.

This chain uses TRBV19 with TRBJ1-5, with D uncertain. The CDR3 is made up of 16 amino acids. Germline V gives CDR1 LNHDA, CDR2 SQIVND (reference sequence). The V and J ends lost 5 bases and 7 bases respectively, with 21 bases between them. In DNA, the CDR3 is TGTGCCAGTAGTTTAATCGGCGGGGATCTTCAACAGCCCCAGCATTTT. This codes for CASSLIGGDLQQPQHF.

The V gene is TRBV19, the J gene TRBJ1-5; a weak D match, TRBD1 (6 bases). The CDR3 spans 14 residues. The V and J ends lost 6 bases and 3 bases respectively, with 12 bases between them. Germline values: CDR1 LNHDA, CDR2 SQIVND (reference sequence). CDR3 nucleotides: TGTGCCAGTAGCGATACAGGGTTCAATCAGCCCCAGCATTTT. Its translation: CASSDTGFNQPQHF.

V usage is TRBV19 and J usage is TRBJ2-2; 8 bases match TRBD2. Germline V gene sequence: CDR1 LNHDA, CDR2 SQIVND (reference sequence). V dropped 7 bases and J dropped 10; count of bases not matched to a gene: 14. This CDR3 has 15 residues. CDR3 sequence reads: CASTPRRGDTSELFF. For the CDR3, the DNA is TGTGCCAGTACCCCGAGGCGGGGGGATACCTCGGAGCTGTTTTTT.

This chain joins TRBV5-1 and TRBJ2-3; D may be TRBD2 (5 bases). The CDR3 is 15 residues long. Germline V gives CDR1 SGHRS, CDR2 YFSETQ. Trimming cost V 4 bases and J 0 bases, with 12 bases left between them. CDR3 amino acids: CASSPGVTSTDTQYF. DNA for the CDR3: TGCGCCAGCAGCCCCGGGGTTACTAGCACAGATACGCAGTATTTT.

The sample holds one count of this clone. V gene TRBV27 combines with J gene TRBJ1-2; 7 nucleotides agree with TRBD1. This CDR3 region has 15 residues. CDR1 and CDR2 (germline): MNHEY, SMNVEV (reference sequence). V lost 3 bases to trimming and J lost 5 bases; unmatched junction nucleotides: 9. In DNA form, the CDR3 reads TGTGCCAGCAGTTTCGCGGACAGGCCTGGGTATGGCTACACCTTC. This encodes CASSFADRPGYGYTF.

The chain is built from TRBV5-1 and TRBJ2-5; 9 nucleotides line up with TRBD2. The CDR3 consists of 15 residues. Unmatched junction bases numbered 8, after V lost 4 bases and J lost 4 bases. Germline CDR1 and CDR2: SGHRS and YFSETQ. The CDR3 protein is CASSAAGGLRETQYF. The CDR3 DNA reads as TGCGCCAGCAGCGCGGCGGGAGGGCTGCGAGAGACCCAGTACTTC. The entire variable domain, with the rest obtained from reference TRBV5-1 and TRBJ2-5, is as follows: KAGVTQTPRYLIKTRGQQVTLSCSPISGHRSVSWYQQTPGQGLQFLFEYFSETQRNKGNFPGRFSGRQFSNSRSEMNVSTLELGDSALYLCASSAAGGLRETQYFGPGTRLLVL.

This chain joins TRBV6-6 and TRBJ1-4; 10 bases align to TRBD1. Looked up from germline, CDR1 is MNHNY and CDR2 is SVGAGI (reference sequence). The CDR3 runs to 15 residues. Trimming removed 8 bases from V and 5 bases from J; junction bases left unmatched: 8. CDR3: CASSAPGQGNEKLFF. The CDR3 nucleotides read TGTGCCAGCTCAGCTCCGGGACAGGGGAATGAAAAACTGTTTTTT.

The chain carries TRBV4-2 and TRBJ2-1; 10 bases agree with TRBD1. Germline CDR1 reads LGHNA; CDR2 reads YNFKEQ. The junction had 10 bases not matched to a gene; V was cut back by 4 bases and J by 7 bases. The CDR3 is 16 amino acids. In DNA form, the CDR3 reads TGTGCCAGCAGCCCACTGACAGGGGGCGCAAGGAATGAGCAGTTCTTC. Its translation is CASSPLTGGARNEQFF.